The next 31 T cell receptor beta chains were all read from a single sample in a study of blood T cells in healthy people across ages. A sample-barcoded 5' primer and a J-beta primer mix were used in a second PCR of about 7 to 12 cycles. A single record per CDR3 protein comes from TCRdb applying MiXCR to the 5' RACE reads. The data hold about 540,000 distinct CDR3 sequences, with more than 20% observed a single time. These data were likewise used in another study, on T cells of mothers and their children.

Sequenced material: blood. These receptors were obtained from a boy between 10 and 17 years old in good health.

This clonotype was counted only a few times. CDR3 residues: CSASHSREKLFF. CDR3 coding DNA: TGCAGTGCTAGCCACAGCCGTGAAAAACTGTTTTTT. V gene TRBV20-1 combines with J gene TRBJ1-4; D remains ambiguous. Germline CDR1 reads DFQATT; CDR2 reads SNEGSKA (reference sequence). Deletions cut 3 bases from V and 7 bases from J, with 9 bases between. The CDR3 spans 12 residues.

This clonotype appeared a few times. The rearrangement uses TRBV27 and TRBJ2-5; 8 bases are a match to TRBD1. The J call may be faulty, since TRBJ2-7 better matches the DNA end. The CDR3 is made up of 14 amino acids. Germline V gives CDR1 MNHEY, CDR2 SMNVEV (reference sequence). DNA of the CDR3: TGTGCCAGCAGTTTGCAGGGGGCGGAAAACGAGCAGTACTTC. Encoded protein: CASSLQGAENEQYF.

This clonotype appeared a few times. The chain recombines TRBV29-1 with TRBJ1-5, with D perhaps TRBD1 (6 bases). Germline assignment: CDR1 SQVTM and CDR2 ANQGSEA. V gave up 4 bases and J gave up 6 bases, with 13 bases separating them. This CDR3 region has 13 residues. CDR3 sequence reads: CSVVSGAGQPQHF. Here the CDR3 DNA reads TGCAGCGTTGTATCGGGGGCGGGTCAGCCCCAGCATTTT. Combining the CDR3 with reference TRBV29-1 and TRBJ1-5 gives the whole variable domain SAVISQKPSRDICQRGTSLTIQCQVDSQVTMMFWYRQQPGQSLTLIATANQGSEATYESGFVIDKFPISRPNLTFSTLTVSNMSPEDSSIYLCSVVSGAGQPQHFGDGTRLSIL.

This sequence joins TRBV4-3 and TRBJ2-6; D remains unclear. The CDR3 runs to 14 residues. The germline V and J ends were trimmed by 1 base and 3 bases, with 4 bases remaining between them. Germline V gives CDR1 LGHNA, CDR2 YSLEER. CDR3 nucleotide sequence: TGCGCCAGCAGCCAAGGGGGTGGGGCCAACGTCCTGACTTTC. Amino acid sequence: CASSQGGGANVLTF.

CDR3 sequence (DNA): TGTGCCAGCAGCTCGGGACATTCCTACGAGCAGTACTTC. Translating it yields CASSSGHSYEQYF. V and J are TRBV7-2 and TRBJ2-7; TRBD1 might be the D (6 bases). Trimming removed 4 bases at V and 1 base at J, with 8 bases between. This CDR3 is built from 13 residues. CDR1 and CDR2 from the germline V gene are SGHTA and FQGNSA.

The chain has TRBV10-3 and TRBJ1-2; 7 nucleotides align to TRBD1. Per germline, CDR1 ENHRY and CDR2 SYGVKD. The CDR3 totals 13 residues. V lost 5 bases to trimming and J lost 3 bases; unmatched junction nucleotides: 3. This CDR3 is CAISRQGDYGYTF. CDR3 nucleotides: TGTGCCATCAGTAGACAGGGTGACTATGGCTACACCTTC.

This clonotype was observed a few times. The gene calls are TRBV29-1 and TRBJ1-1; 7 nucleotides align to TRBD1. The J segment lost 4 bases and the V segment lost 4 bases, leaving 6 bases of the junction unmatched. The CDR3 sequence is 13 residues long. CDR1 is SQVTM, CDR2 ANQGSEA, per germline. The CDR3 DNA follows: TGCAGCGTTGCCAGGGGGTTGGGCACTGAAGCTTTCTTT. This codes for CSVARGLGTEAFF.

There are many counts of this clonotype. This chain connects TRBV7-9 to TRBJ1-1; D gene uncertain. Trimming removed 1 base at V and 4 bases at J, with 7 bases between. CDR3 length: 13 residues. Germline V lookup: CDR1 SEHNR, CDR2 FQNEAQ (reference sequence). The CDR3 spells CASSLGGSTEAFF. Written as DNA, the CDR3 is TGTGCCAGCAGCTTAGGGGGTAGCACTGAAGCTTTCTTT. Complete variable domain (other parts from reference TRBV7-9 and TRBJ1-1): DTGVSQNPRHKITKRGQNVTFRCDPISEHNRLYWYRQTLGQGPEFLTYFQNEAQLEKSRLLSDRFSAERPKGSFSTLEIQRTEQGDSAMYLCASSLGGSTEAFFGQGTRLTVV.

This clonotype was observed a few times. The CDR3 DNA reads as TGTGCCAGCAGCCAACCACAGGGGTTCTGGTACTTC. This gives the protein CASSQPQGFWYF. This chain uses TRBV5-5 with TRBJ2-4; 7 bases line up with TRBD1. J was trimmed by 15 bases and V by 4 bases; bases with no gene match: 10. CDR3 length: 12 residues. The germline V gene encodes CDR1 SGHKS and CDR2 YYEKEE (reference sequence).

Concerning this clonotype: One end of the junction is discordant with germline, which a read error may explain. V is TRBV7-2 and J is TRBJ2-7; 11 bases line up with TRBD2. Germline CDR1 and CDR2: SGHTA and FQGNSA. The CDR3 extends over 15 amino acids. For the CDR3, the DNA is TGTGCCAGCAGCGTAGGAGGGACTAGCGGAGGCCGCCCGCACTTC. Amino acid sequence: CASSVGGTSGGRPHF. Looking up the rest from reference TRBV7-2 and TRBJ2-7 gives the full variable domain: GAGVSQSPSNKVTEKGKDVELRCDPISGHTALYWYRQSLGQGLEFLIYFQGNSAPDKSGLPSDRFSAERTGGSVSTLTIQRTQQEDSAVYLCASSVGGTSGGRPHFGPGTRLTVT.

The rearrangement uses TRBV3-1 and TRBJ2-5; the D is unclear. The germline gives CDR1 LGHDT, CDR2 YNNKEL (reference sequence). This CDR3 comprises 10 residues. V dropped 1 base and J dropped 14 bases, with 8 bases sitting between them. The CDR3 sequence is CASSQGTVYF. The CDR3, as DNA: TGTGCCAGCAGCCAAGGGACCGTATACTTC.

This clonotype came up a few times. The CDR3: CASSGQGGVRGQYF. CDR3 DNA: TGTGCCAGCAGCGGACAGGGAGGAGTGAGAGGGCAGTACTTC. This chain uses TRBV2 with TRBJ2-7; 8 bases align to TRBD1. In germline, CDR1 is SNHLY, CDR2 FYNNEI. Trimming took 6 bases from V and 9 from J; bases not matched to a gene: 13. There are 14 residues in the CDR3.

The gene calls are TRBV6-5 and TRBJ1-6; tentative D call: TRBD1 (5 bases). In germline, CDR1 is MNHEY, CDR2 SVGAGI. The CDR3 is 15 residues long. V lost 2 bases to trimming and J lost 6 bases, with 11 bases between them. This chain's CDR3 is CASSYRDLPNSPLHF. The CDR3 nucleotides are TGTGCCAGCAGTTACCGGGACCTTCCTAATTCACCCCTCCACTTT.

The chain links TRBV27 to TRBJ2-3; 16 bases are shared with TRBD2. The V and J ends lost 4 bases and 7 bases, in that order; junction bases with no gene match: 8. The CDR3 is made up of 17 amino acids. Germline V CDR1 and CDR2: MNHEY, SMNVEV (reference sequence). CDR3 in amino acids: CASSSGTSGRAWHTQYF. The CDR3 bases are TGTGCCAGCAGTTCGGGGACTAGCGGGAGGGCCTGGCATACGCAGTATTTT.

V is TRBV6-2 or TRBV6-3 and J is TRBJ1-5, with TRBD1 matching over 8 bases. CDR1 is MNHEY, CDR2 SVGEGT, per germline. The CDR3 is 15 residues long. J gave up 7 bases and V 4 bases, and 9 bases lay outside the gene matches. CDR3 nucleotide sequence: TGTGCCAGCAGTTCTGGGGCAGGGGGCCGGCAGCCCCAGCATTTT. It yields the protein CASSSGAGGRQPQHF.

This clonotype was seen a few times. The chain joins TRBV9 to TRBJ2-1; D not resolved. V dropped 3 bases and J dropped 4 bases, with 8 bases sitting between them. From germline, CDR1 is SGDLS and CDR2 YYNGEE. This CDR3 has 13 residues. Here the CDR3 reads CASSAGLYNEQFF. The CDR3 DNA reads TGTGCCAGCAGCGCCGGCCTTTACAATGAGCAGTTCTTC.

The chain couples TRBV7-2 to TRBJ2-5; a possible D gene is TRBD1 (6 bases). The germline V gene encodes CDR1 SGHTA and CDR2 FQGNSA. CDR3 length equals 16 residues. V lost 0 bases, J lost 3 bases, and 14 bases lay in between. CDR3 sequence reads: CASSLAIGTPKETQYF. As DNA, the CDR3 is TGTGCCAGCAGCTTAGCGATCGGGACACCGAAAGAGACCCAGTACTTC.

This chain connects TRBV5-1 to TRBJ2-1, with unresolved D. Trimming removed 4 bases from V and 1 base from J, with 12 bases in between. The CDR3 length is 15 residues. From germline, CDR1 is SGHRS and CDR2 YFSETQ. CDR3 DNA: TGCGCCAGCAGCGACCAGGACCATTCCTACAATGAGCAGTTCTTC. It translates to CASSDQDHSYNEQFF.

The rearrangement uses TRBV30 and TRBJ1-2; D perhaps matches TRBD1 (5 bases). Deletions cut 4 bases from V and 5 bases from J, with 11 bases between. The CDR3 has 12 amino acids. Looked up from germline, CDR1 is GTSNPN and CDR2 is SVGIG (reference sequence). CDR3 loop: CAWKGFEYGYTF. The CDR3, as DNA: TGTGCCTGGAAGGGGTTCGAGTATGGCTACACCTTC.

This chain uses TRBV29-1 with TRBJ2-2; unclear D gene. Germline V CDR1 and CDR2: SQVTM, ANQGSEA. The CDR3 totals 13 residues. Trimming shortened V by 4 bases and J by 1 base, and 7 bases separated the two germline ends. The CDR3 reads CSVGSRNTGELFF. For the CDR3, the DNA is TGCAGCGTTGGGAGCAGGAACACCGGGGAGCTGTTTTTT.

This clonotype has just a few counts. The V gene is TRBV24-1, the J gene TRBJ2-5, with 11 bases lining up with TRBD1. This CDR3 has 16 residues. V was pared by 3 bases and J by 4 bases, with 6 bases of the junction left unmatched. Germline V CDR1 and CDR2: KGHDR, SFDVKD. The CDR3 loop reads CATSDAGTGGGETQYF. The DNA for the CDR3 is TGTGCCACCAGTGATGCCGGGACAGGGGGAGGAGAGACCCAGTACTTC.

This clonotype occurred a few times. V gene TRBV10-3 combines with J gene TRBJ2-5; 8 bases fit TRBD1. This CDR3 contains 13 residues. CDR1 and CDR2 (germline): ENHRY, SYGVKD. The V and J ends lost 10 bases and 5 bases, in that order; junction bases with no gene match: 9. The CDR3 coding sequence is TGTGCCACACGAGGACAGGGTGGCGAGACCCAGTACTTC. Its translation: CATRGQGGETQYF.

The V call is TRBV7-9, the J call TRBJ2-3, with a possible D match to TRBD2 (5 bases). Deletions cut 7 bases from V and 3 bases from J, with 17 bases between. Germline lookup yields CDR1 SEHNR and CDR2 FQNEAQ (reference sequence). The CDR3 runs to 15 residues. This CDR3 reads CASTPRRERTDTQYF. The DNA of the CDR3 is TGTGCCAGCACCCCTCGACGGGAAAGGACAGATACGCAGTATTTT.

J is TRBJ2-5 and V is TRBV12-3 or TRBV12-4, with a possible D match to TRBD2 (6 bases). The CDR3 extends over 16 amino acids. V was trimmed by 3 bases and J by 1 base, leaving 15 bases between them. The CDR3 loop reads CASSLAREESQETQYF. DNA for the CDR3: TGTGCCAGCAGTTTGGCCAGGGAGGAGTCCCAAGAGACCCAGTACTTC.

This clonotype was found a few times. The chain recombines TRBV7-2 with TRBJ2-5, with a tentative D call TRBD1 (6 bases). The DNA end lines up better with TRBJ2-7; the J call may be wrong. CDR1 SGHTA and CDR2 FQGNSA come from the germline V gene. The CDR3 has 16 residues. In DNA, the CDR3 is TGTGCCAGCAGCTTAGACTACTTTACAGGGTCCGACGAGCAGTACTTC. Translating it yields CASSLDYFTGSDEQYF.

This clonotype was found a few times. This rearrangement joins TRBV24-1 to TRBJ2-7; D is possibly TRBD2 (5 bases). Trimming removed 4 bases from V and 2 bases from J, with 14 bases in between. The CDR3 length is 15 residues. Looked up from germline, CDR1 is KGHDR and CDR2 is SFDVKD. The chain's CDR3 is CATSDSTTRTYEQYF. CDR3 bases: TGTGCCACCAGTGACTCCACAACTAGAACCTACGAGCAGTACTTC.

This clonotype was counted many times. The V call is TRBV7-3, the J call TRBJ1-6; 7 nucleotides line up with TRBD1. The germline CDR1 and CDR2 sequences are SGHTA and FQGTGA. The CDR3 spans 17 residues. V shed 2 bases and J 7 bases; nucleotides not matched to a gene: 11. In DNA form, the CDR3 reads TGTGCCAGCAGCTTATCTCCGCAGGGGGGTGGAAATTCACCCCTCCACTTT. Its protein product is CASSLSPQGGGNSPLHF.

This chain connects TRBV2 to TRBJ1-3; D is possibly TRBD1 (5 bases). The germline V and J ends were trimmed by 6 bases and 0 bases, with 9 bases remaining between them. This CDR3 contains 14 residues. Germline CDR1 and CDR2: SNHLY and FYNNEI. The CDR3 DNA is TGTGCCAGCAGCGCTGGGACCTCTGGAAACACCATATATTTT. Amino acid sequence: CASSAGTSGNTIYF.

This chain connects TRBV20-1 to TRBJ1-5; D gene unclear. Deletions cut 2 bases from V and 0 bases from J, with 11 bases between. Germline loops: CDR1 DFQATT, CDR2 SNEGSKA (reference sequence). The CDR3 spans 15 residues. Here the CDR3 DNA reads TGCAGTGCTAGACGGGGTCCCGATAGCAATCAGCCCCAGCATTTT. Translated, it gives CSARRGPDSNQPQHF.

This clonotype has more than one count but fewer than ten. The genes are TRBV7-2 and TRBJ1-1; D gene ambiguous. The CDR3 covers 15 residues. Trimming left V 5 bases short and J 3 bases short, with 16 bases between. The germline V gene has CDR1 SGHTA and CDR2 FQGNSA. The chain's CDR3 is CASSPDQAIYTEAFF. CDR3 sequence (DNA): TGTGCCAGCAGCCCGGACCAGGCGATCTACACTGAAGCTTTCTTT.

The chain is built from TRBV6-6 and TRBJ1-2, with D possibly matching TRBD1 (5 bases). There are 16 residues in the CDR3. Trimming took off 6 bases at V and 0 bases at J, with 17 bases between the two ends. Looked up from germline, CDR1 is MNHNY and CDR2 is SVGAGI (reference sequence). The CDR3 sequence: CASRTLRQGANYGYTF. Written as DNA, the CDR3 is TGTGCCAGCAGGACCCTCCGCCAGGGAGCTAACTATGGCTACACCTTC.